Below are 23 T cell receptor beta chains sequenced from a single sample in a study of T cells after yellow fever vaccination. TCRdb reprocessed the 5' RACE reads with MiXCR, giving one entry per CDR3 protein. This table holds 230,000 or so distinct CDR3 sequences, approximately 3.6% found once. Sample: PBMCs, taken 15 days after the yellow fever booster vaccination. Receptor source: a man aged 18-30 years who received the YFV17D yellow fever vaccine.

This clonotype was detected ten times or more. The rearrangement links TRBV7-2 to TRBJ2-3, with D possibly matching TRBD2 (6 bases). The CDR3 is 14 amino acids. V lost 1 base and J lost 4, with 9 bases in between. Per germline, CDR1 SGHTA and CDR2 FQGNSA. The CDR3 sequence is CASSLGPGADTQYF. CDR3 sequence (DNA): TGTGCCAGCAGCTTAGGGCCGGGGGCAGATACGCAGTATTTT. Full variable domain (remainder filled in from reference TRBV7-2 and TRBJ2-3): GAGVSQSPSNKVTEKGKDVELRCDPISGHTALYWYRQSLGQGLEFLIYFQGNSAPDKSGLPSDRFSAERTGGSVSTLTIQRTQQEDSAVYLCASSLGPGADTQYFGPGTRLTVL.

This clonotype occurred many times. The chain couples TRBV4-1 to TRBJ2-2, with 9 nucleotides matching TRBD2. The V and J ends lost 0 bases and 4 bases, in that order; junction bases with no gene match: 3. Germline V lookup: CDR1 MGHRA, CDR2 YSYEKL. CDR3 length equals 16 residues. CDR3 protein: CASSQETSGATGELFF. CDR3 in DNA: TGCGCCAGCAGCCAAGAGACTAGCGGAGCCACCGGGGAGCTGTTTTTT.

This clonotype was seen ten or more times. The chain couples TRBV28 to TRBJ2-3; TRBD2 is a possible D gene (7 bases). V was cut by 7 bases and J by 2 bases, with 16 bases left in between. The V gene's germline CDR1 is MDHEN and CDR2 SYDVKM. This CDR3 is built from 15 residues. This CDR3 reads CASIEAGALTDTQYF. The CDR3, as DNA: TGTGCCAGCATCGAGGCGGGGGCACTCACAGATACGCAGTATTTT.

Of note for this clonotype: A read error is possible here, since a much larger clone lies one base away. CDR3 coding DNA: TGTGCCAGCAGTTCACAGGGCGACGAGCAGTACGTC. Translation: CASSSQGDEQYV. The gene calls are TRBV28 and TRBJ2-7, with a possible D match to TRBD1 (6 bases). V shed 4 bases and J shed 5 bases, with 9 bases lying between them. CDR1 MDHEN and CDR2 SYDVKM come from the germline V gene. The CDR3 consists of 12 residues.

This clonotype occurred many times. This chain joins TRBV6-5 and TRBJ1-5; 9 bases are shared with TRBD1. From germline, CDR1 is MNHEY and CDR2 SVGAGI. With 6 bases clipped from V and 6 bases from J, the junction kept 9 bases outside the gene matches. The CDR3 extends over 15 amino acids. DNA of the CDR3: TGTGCCAGCAGACCGACAGGGGGGTATAGTCAGCCCCAGCATTTT. Its protein is CASRPTGGYSQPQHF.

This clonotype was observed at least ten times. The CDR3 sequence is CASSTQGPGNTIYF. Written as DNA, the CDR3 is TGTGCCAGCAGCACACAGGGGCCGGGAAACACCATATATTTT. The rearrangement joins TRBV12-3 or TRBV12-4 to TRBJ1-3, with 7 bases that match TRBD1. The CDR3 is 14 residues long. The junction had 6 bases not matched to a gene; V was cut back by 6 bases and J by 4 bases.

This clonotype was recorded at least ten times. This chain links TRBV20-1 with TRBJ2-2, with 9 bases matching TRBD2. V shed 2 bases, J shed 4 bases, and the junction held 2 bases outside the gene matches. The CDR3 consists of 14 residues. Germline loops: CDR1 DFQATT, CDR2 SNEGSKA (reference sequence). The CDR3 DNA reads TGCAGTGCTAGAAATAGCGGGGGCACCGGGGAGCTGTTTTTT. This translates into CSARNSGGTGELFF.

This clonotype was counted many times. The chain uses TRBV19 and TRBJ1-6, with D unresolved. Trimming cost V 4 bases and J 9 bases, with 13 bases left between them. The length of the CDR3 is 14 residues. The germline CDR1 and CDR2 sequences are LNHDA and SQIVND (reference sequence). CDR3 sequence: CASSTLALGSPLHF. The DNA of the CDR3 is TGTGCCAGTAGTACGCTGGCTTTGGGTTCACCCCTCCACTTT.

The sample holds many counts of this clonotype. This chain links TRBV5-1 with TRBJ1-5, with D possibly TRBD1 on 6 matching bases. The V and J ends lost 6 bases and 7 bases respectively, with 14 bases between them. Per germline, CDR1 SGHRS and CDR2 YFSETQ. The CDR3 has 13 amino acids. The CDR3 sequence: CASTGERGQPQHF. CDR3 coding DNA: TGCGCCAGCACGGGAGAAAGGGGGCAGCCCCAGCATTTT.

This clonotype has just a few counts. The V call is TRBV20-1, the J call TRBJ2-3; perhaps TRBD1 as D (6 bases). Trimming cost V 0 bases and J 4 bases, with 14 bases left between them. This CDR3 is 15 amino acids long. CDR1 is DFQATT, CDR2 SNEGSKA, per germline (reference sequence). The CDR3 region is CSARDRAGAADTQYF. CDR3 DNA sequence: TGCAGTGCTAGAGATCGCGCAGGGGCGGCAGATACGCAGTATTTT.

In this sample, this clonotype turned up many times. The chain has TRBV6-2 or TRBV6-3 and TRBJ2-3, with D tentatively TRBD1 (5 bases). Trimming shortened V by 2 bases and J by 6 bases, and 12 bases separated the two germline ends. The CDR3 is made up of 14 amino acids. Germline V CDR1 and CDR2: MNHEY, SVGEGT. The CDR3 is CASSYGVRVDTQYF. The CDR3 DNA sequence: TGTGCCAGCAGTTACGGCGTCAGGGTTGATACGCAGTATTTT.

This clonotype has at least ten counts. The chain combines TRBV20-1 with TRBJ2-5; D perhaps matches TRBD1 (7 bases). CDR1 and CDR2 (germline): DFQATT, SNEGSKA (reference sequence). Trimming pared 0 bases from V and 7 bases from J, leaving 15 bases between. The CDR3 runs 14 residues. The CDR3: CSARDWGQGGTQYF. CDR3 coding DNA: TGCAGTGCTAGAGACTGGGGCCAGGGGGGGACCCAGTACTTC.

This clonotype was counted only a few times. The V call is TRBV7-8, the J call TRBJ2-5; D is undetermined. V lost 5 bases and J 5 bases, leaving 6 bases between the germline ends. Looked up from germline, CDR1 is SGHVS and CDR2 is FQNEAQ. This CDR3 has 11 amino acids. The CDR3 protein is CASSRAETQYF. CDR3 sequence (DNA): TGTGCCAGCAGCCGAGCGGAGACCCAGTACTTC.

This clonotype was counted ten times or more. The J gene is TRBJ1-1, the V gene TRBV4-3; no firm D call. The CDR3 is 14 residues long. Germline V gene sequence: CDR1 LGHNA, CDR2 YSLEER. Between the trimmed V and J ends, which lost 3 bases and 1 base, there was a span of 9 bases. The CDR3 loop reads CASSHRRGNTEAFF. The CDR3 DNA sequence: TGCGCCAGCAGCCACAGACGAGGGAACACTGAAGCTTTCTTT.

This clonotype was counted many times. The chain uses TRBV19 and TRBJ2-1; 11 bases are shared with TRBD2. Germline values: CDR1 LNHDA, CDR2 SQIVND (reference sequence). The V gene end was trimmed by 5 bases and the J gene end by 6 bases; junction bases not matched to a gene: 12. The CDR3 extends over 17 amino acids. CDR3 DNA: TGTGCCAGTAGTCCCGAACCCCTAGCGGGGGGCATCAATGAGCAGTTCTTC. Translating gives CASSPEPLAGGINEQFF.

This clonotype was seen many times. V usage is TRBV20-1 and J usage is TRBJ2-3; D remains ambiguous. This CDR3 is 14 amino acids long. CDR1 and CDR2 (germline): DFQATT, SNEGSKA (reference sequence). The V and J ends lost 2 bases and 5 bases respectively, with 14 bases between them. This CDR3 is CSARTLGLEDTQYF. DNA of the CDR3: TGCAGTGCTAGAACTCTAGGATTAGAAGATACGCAGTATTTT.

This clonotype was detected many times. The V and J genes are TRBV5-4 and TRBJ2-3; D tentatively fits TRBD1 or TRBD2 (5 bases each). The CDR3 covers 13 residues. The germline CDR1 and CDR2 sequences are SGHNT and YYREEE (reference sequence). V lost 5 bases and J lost 8, with 15 bases in between. Here the CDR3 DNA reads TGTGCCAGCAGTTCCTACCGGGACCGTACGCAGTATTTT. Encoded protein: CASSSYRDRTQYF.

V and J are TRBV19 and TRBJ2-5; perhaps D is TRBD1 or TRBD2 (5 bases each). The CDR3 contains 14 residues. Germline CDR1 is LNHDA and CDR2 is SQIVND (reference sequence). With 5 bases removed from V and 1 base from J, the gap between germline ends came to 11 bases. Written as DNA, the CDR3 is TGTGCCAGTAGTGGCACGGGGACCCAAGAGACCCAGTACTTC. Translated, it gives CASSGTGTQETQYF.

This clonotype was seen many times. The CDR3 DNA reads as TGTGCCAGCAGTTACTCCGTCGCTAGCACAGATACGCAGTATTTT. Protein: CASSYSVASTDTQYF. The chain links TRBV6-2 or TRBV6-3 to TRBJ2-3, with D uncertain. V lost 0 bases and J 0 bases, leaving 7 bases between the germline ends. Germline CDR1 and CDR2: MNHEY and SVGEGT. This CDR3 comprises 15 residues.

The table lists this clonotype with many counts. V and J are TRBV12-5 and TRBJ1-1, with D possibly being TRBD1 (6 bases). This CDR3 has 17 amino acids. V dropped 0 bases and J dropped 5 bases, with 19 bases sitting between them. CDR1 LGHNT and CDR2 FRNRAP come from the germline V gene. The CDR3 region has the DNA TGTGCTAGTGGTTTGGTAGGTTTTCACAGGGAGGGTACTGAAGCTTTCTTT. This encodes CASGLVGFHREGTEAFF.

V gene TRBV12-3 or TRBV12-4 combines with J gene TRBJ1-4; 9 nucleotides align to TRBD1. The CDR3 contains 14 residues. The V and J ends lost 2 bases and 6 bases, in that order; junction bases with no gene match: 1. The CDR3 loop reads CASSLRTGDEKLFF. The CDR3 nucleotides read TGTGCCAGCAGTTTACGGACAGGGGATGAAAAACTGTTTTTT.

Many counts were recorded for this clonotype. The chain couples TRBV20-1 to TRBJ2-5, with TRBD1 identical over 7 bases. The CDR3 sequence is 13 residues long. The V and J ends lost 2 bases and 3 bases, in that order; junction bases with no gene match: 3. Germline assignment: CDR1 DFQATT and CDR2 SNEGSKA (reference sequence). The CDR3 here is CSARYQGEETQYF. Written as DNA, the CDR3 is TGCAGTGCTAGATACCAGGGGGAAGAGACCCAGTACTTC.

In its sample, this clonotype was seen many times. This sequence joins TRBV5-1 and TRBJ1-1; 10 nucleotides align to TRBD1. V trimming: 3 bases; J trimming: 5 bases; junction bases outside the gene matches: 7. The CDR3 sequence is 15 residues long. The germline V gene encodes CDR1 SGHRS and CDR2 YFSETQ. The CDR3 is CASSSSGTGETEAFF. The CDR3 region has the DNA TGCGCCAGCAGCTCTTCCGGGACAGGGGAAACTGAAGCTTTCTTT.